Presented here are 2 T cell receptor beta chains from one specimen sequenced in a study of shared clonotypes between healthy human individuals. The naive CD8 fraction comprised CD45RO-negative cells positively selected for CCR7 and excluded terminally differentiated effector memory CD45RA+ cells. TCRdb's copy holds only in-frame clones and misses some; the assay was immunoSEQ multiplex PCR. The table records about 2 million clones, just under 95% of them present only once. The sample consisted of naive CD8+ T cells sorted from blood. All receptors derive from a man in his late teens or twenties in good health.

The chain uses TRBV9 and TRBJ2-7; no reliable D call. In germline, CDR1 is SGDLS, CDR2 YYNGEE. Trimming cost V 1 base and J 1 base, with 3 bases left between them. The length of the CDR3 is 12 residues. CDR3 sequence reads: CASSVKSYEQYF. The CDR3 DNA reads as TGTGCCAGCAGCGTAAAATCCTACGAGCAGTACTTC.

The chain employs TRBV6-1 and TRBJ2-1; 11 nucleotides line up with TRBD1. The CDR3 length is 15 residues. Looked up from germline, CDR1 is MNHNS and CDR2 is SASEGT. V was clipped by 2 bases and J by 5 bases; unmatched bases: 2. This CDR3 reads CASSEPGQGDNEQFF. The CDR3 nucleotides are TGTGCCAGCAGTGAACCGGGACAGGGGGACAATGAGCAGTTCTTC.